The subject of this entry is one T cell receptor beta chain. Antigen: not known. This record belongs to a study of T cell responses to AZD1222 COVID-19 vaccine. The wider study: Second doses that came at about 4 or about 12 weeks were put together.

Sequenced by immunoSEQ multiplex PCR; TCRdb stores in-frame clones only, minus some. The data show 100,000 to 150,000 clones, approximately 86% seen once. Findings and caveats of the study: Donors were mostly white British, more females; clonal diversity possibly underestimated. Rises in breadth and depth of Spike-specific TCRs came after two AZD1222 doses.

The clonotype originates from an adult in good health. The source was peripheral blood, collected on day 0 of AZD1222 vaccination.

DNA of the CDR3: TGTGCCAGCAGCTTAGCTACCCACGTCAATGAGCAGTTCTTC. Its protein is CASSLATHVNEQFF. The chain has TRBV11-3 and TRBJ2-1; D unclear. The CDR3 loop spans 14 amino acids. V was pared by 1 base and J by 6 bases, with 10 bases between. CDR1 and CDR2 from the germline V gene are SGHNT and YENEEA.